The rows below give T cell receptor beta chains drawn from one sample of a study of graft-versus-host responses after intestinal transplantation. Clones were read by immunoSEQ multiplex PCR, and TCRdb kept only the in-frame ones, dropping some. The top ten hold about 0.19% of the sample, which has about 130,000 clones, around 90% seen once. The antigens for these receptors are not known. The material sequenced was unstimulated CD4+ T cells sorted from spleen or lymph node cells, taken before intestinal transplant. The receptors were gathered from a human donor who received an intestinal transplant. Each CDR3 is given with its conserved first and last residue. Each record gives: J gene, V gene, D gene, clone size, CDR3 DNA, CDR3 protein. A D gene is named only where the DNA matches it firmly. The size of a clone is reported for some rows only, either as once, few or many, or as a class for expanded clones.

TRBJ2-7	TRBV28	TRBD1	.	TGTGCCAGCAGTTTGGGGACAGCCTACGAGCAGTACTTC	CASSLGTAYEQYF
TRBJ2-7	TRBV5-1	TRBD1	.	TGCGCCAGCAGCATCCGGACAGGGAACTACGAGCAGTACTTC	CASSIRTGNYEQYF
TRBJ2-3	TRBV6-5	.	few	TGTGCCAGCAGCCCACTGACAGGAGGCACAGATACGCAGTATTTT	CASSPLTGGTDTQYF
TRBJ2-3	TRBV9	.	.	TGTGCCAGCAGCGTAGAGGTAATCGATACGCAGTATTTT	CASSVEVIDTQYF
TRBJ2-1	TRBV6-1	.	few	TGTGCCAGCAGTCCCGGGTGGAATGAGCAGTTCTTC	CASSPGWNEQFF
TRBJ1-5	TRBV5-6	.	.	TGTGCCAGCAGCTCGGGCGATCAGCCCCAGCATTTT	CASSSGDQPQHF
TRBJ1-1	TRBV15	.	.	TGTGCCACCAGCAGAGATCTCGGTACTGAAGCTTTCTTT	CATSRDLGTEAFF
TRBJ2-3	TRBV27	TRBD1	.	TGTGCCAGCAGTGTCAGGGGGACAGGGGTGCAAGATACGCAGTATTTT	CASSVRGTGVQDTQYF
TRBJ2-1	TRBV4-3	.	.	TGCGCCAGCAGCCAAGTGGGGTTCGACAATGAGCAGTTCTTC	CASSQVGFDNEQFF
TRBJ2-7	TRBV27	TRBD1	once	TGTGCCAGCAGGTTGACAGGGGGCCCCTACGAGCAGTACTTC	CASRLTGGPYEQYF
TRBJ2-5	TRBV7-2	TRBD1	.	TGTGCCAGCAGCATAACAGGGGCCGCCGGGCAAGAGACCCAGTACTTC	CASSITGAAGQETQYF
TRBJ2-5	TRBV4-1	.	.	TGCGCCAGCAGCCAAAGGGAGGGGACAAGTAATTTCCAAGAGACCCAGTACTTC	CASSQREGTSNFQETQYF
TRBJ2-1	TRBV7-2	.	.	TGTGCCAGCAGCTTAGAGTTCAGTTTAGTCTACAATGAGCAGTTCTTC	CASSLEFSLVYNEQFF
TRBJ2-3	TRBV7-9	TRBD2	.	TGTGCCAGCAGCCAGACTAGCGGGGGAACCGATACGCAGTATTTT	CASSQTSGGTDTQYF
TRBJ2-7	TRBV6-6	TRBD1	.	TGTGCCAGCAGAATAAGAACCGGGACAGGGGGTTACGAGCAGTACTTC	CASRIRTGTGGYEQYF
TRBJ2-3	TRBV5-1	.	.	TGCGCCAGCAGCTCTAACACTAGAACAGATACGCAGTATTTT	CASSSNTRTDTQYF
TRBJ2-7	TRBV20-1	.	.	TGCAGTGGCGGAGAGTCCTACGAGCAGTACTTC	CSGGESYEQYF